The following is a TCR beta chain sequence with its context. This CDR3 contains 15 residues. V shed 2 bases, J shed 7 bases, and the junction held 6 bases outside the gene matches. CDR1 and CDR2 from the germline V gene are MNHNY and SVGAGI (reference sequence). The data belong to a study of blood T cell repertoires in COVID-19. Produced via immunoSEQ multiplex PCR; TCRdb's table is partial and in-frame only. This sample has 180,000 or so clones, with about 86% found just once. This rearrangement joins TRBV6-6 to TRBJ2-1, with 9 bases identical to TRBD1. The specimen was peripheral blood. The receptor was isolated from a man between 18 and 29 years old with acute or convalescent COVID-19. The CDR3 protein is CASSYEQGAGNEQFF. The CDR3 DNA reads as TGTGCCAGCAGTTACGAACAGGGGGCCGGGAATGAGCAGTTCTTC.